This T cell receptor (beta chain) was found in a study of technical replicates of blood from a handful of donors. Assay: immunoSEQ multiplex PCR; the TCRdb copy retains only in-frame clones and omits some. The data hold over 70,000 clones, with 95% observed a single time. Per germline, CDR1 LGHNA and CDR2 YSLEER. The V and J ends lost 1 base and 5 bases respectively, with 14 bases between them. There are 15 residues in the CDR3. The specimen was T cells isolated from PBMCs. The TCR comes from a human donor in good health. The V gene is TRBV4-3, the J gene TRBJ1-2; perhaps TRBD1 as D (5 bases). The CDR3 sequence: CASSQGWRGGYGYTF. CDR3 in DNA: TGCGCCAGCAGCCAAGGGTGGAGGGGAGGTTATGGCTACACCTTC.